This T cell receptor beta chain emerged from a study of T cells in Graves' hyperthyroidism and ophthalmopathy (dated by TCRdb to the late 2010s). In the study overall: TCR V-J signatures able to tell the groups apart were searched for in a discovery cohort of 90 to 100 patients, of whom about 40 had Graves' ophthalmopathy and 57 had stable Graves' hyperthyroidism. Prospective prediction of ophthalmopathy was tested in an independent validation cohort consisting of about 19 hyperthyroidism patients and approximately 16 patients who later progressed to ophthalmopathy. The approximately 98 discovery patients were randomly divided into training and test sets at a 7:3 ratio. Thyroid tissue and blood T-cell repertoires from about six Graves' hyperthyroidism patients were also compared in the study. Following sampling, methimazole starting at 30 mg daily was given to hyperthyroidism patients, and high-dose intravenous methylprednisolone was given to ophthalmopathy patients. According to the paper, TCR Vbeta CDR3 sequencing was carried out on approximately 140 peripheral blood samples, which came from under 50 ophthalmopathy, roughly 75 hyperthyroidism and approximately 17 progressor patients.

Amplification of TCR beta CDR3 regions was carried out from RNA transcripts. The first round of RT-PCR for the TCR CDR3 was performed with the HTBI primer set and the Qiagen OneStep RT-PCR kit. A second multiplex PCR round built the libraries, followed by size selection and purification. Libraries were sequenced paired-end with 100 bp reads on an Illumina HiSeq2000. Turning to the authors' computational methods: SOAPnuke was used to process the raw data, with reads discarded if the reads contained adapters or uncalled bases, had a mean Phred below 15, or lacked an exact constant-primer or identifier match. High-quality paired reads were merged using COPE v1.2.5, and each unique nucleotide sequence was defined as a clonotype. Clonotypes were aligned to IMGT TRBV, TRBD and TRBJ reference segments using MiTCR v1.1. Analysis was restricted to V-J combinations with a frequency above 0.0001, which covered approximately 99% of repertoires. A TCS score was defined as the ratio between F50 (clonal expansion) and ExV (chaos), using BLOSUM62-based TCRdist between CDR3 peptides within each V-J. Welch's t-statistics and random forest reduced roughly 500 V-J features to fewer than 15, which were used in a naive Bayes classifier (R e1071). The similarity between thyroid and blood repertoires was quantified using the Morisita-Horn index. The raw public reads went through TCRdb reprocessing: fastp at Q25, MiXCR clone calling, in-frame beta chains kept. CDR3 protein duplicates are merged, each entry listing the most common genes and DNA. TCRdb's processing, not the study's, gives the V and J calls here. The sample yields about 610,000 distinct CDR3 sequences; around 42% were counted once. Around 7.7% of the sample goes to the ten largest clones.

The CDR3 measures 15 amino acids from cysteine to phenylalanine. CDR3 DNA is the only sequence kept; it has 45 bases, read in frame from the first base. Trimming takes 2 bases from V and 0 bases from J, and the germline ends sit 9 bases apart. The germline V gene yields KGHDR for CDR1 and SFDVKD for CDR2. The study at large found these results: No statistical method was used to set the sample size in advance, and investigators knew the group allocation. In validation, progression to ophthalmopathy was predicted by the model with more than 65% sensitivity and just over 72% specificity, a median of around 5.9 months before onset. Most expanded thyroid clonotypes (frequency above 0.001) were also found in blood, which suggests that blood repertoires may mirror thyroid immune responses. Ophthalmopathy was separated from stable hyperthyroidism by a 13 V-J signature model, with approximately 86% sensitivity and approximately 81% specificity obtained in cross-validation and 80%/75% obtained in testing.

In its sample, this clonotype was seen many times. Its cognate antigen has yet to be identified. Within one base of it there is no much larger clone, and no base qualities were kept. Graves' hyperthyroidism was defined as stable when no progression to ophthalmopathy occurred over 18 months of follow-up. Hyperthyroidism patients were newly diagnosed, had a disease duration of under 2 months, and were aged 18 to 65 years. Exclusion was applied to patients with uncontrolled infections, other autoimmune diseases, pregnancy or lactation. Diagnoses were established on the basis of clinical symptoms, serum thyroxine and TRAb, thyroid ultrasound, and orbital computed tomography. Trizol reagent was used to extract total RNA, and RNA quality was then checked on an Agilent 2100 Bioanalyzer.

The chain is assembled from TRBV24-1 and TRBJ1-1; the D gene is perhaps TRBD1, on 6 matching bases. This clonotype originated in a woman between 18 and 29 years old with Graves' hyperthyroidism. The sequencing sample was made of peripheral blood or thyroid tissue (not recorded which). The CDR3 has the sequence CATSDSGHLNTEAFF. The DNA reads as follows: TGTGCCACCAGTGATTCGGGACACCTGAACACTGAAGCTTTCTTT.